Following are 30 T cell receptor beta chains from one sample sequenced in a study of T cells in Graves' hyperthyroidism and ophthalmopathy. Amplified regions were TCR beta CDR3 sequences from RNA transcripts. The study used the HTBI primer set for a first-round RT-PCR of the TCR CDR3. Each CDR3 protein gets one entry after TCRdb re-called the multiplex PCR reads with MiXCR. The sample contains under 550,000 distinct CDR3 sequences, nearly 20% of which appear only once. Material: blood. These receptors all come from a man between 40 and 49 years old with Graves' ophthalmopathy.

This clonotype was picked up one time. The genes are TRBV7-2 and TRBJ1-1; the D gene is possibly TRBD1 (6 bases). This CDR3 is built from 14 residues. V gave up 8 bases and J gave up 0 bases, with 13 bases separating them. Germline V gene data show CDR1 as SGHTA and CDR2 as FQGNSA. The CDR3 DNA reads as TGTGCCAGCCGCCCAGGGGTAATGAACACTGAAGCTTTCTTT. Its translation: CASRPGVMNTEAFF.

Many counts were recorded for this clonotype. CDR3 region: CASSSLGDPGDTQYF. CDR3 nucleotide sequence: TGTGCCAGCAGCTCCCTGGGGGACCCCGGAGATACGCAGTATTTT. This rearrangement joins TRBV11-3 to TRBJ2-3; the D call may be TRBD1 or TRBD2 (5 bases each). The V and J ends lost 4 bases and 5 bases respectively, with 16 bases between them. CDR3 length: 15 residues. From germline, CDR1 is SGHNT and CDR2 YENEEA.

A few counts support this clonotype. The chain uses TRBV5-1 and TRBJ2-3; 11 nucleotides match TRBD2. Germline values: CDR1 SGHRS, CDR2 YFSETQ. The CDR3 contains 16 residues. Germline trimming cut 4 bases from V and 6 bases from J; bases unmatched to any gene: 10. The CDR3 DNA is TGCGCCAGCAGCGCCGGGACTAGCGGACCTGGGGATACGCAGTATTTT. It is translated as CASSAGTSGPGDTQYF. The whole variable domain, filled in from reference TRBV5-1 and TRBJ2-3, reads KAGVTQTPRYLIKTRGQQVTLSCSPISGHRSVSWYQQTPGQGLQFLFEYFSETQRNKGNFPGRFSGRQFSNSRSEMNVSTLELGDSALYLCASSAGTSGPGDTQYFGPGTRLTVL.

The table lists this clonotype with many counts. V usage is TRBV2 and J usage is TRBJ1-2, with 10 bases identical to TRBD1. After removal of 11 bases from V and 4 bases from J, the junction contained 10 bases not matched to a gene. CDR1 SNHLY and CDR2 FYNNEI come from the germline V gene. CDR3 size: 14 residues. The CDR3 DNA sequence: TGTGCCTCACCCTCCGGGACAGGGGTCTATGGCTACACCTTC. This encodes CASPSGTGVYGYTF.

This clonotype was observed at least ten times. The rearrangement uses TRBV7-8 and TRBJ1-1; D possibly corresponds to TRBD1 (5 bases). V was trimmed by 1 base and J by 8 bases, leaving 14 bases between them. Germline V lookup: CDR1 SGHVS, CDR2 FQNEAQ. CDR3 size: 14 residues. CDR3 loop: CASSLEAGSTEAFF. For the CDR3, the DNA is TGTGCCAGCAGCTTAGAGGCAGGGAGTACCGAAGCTTTCTTT.

This clonotype was found a few times. The CDR3 reads CASSQFVSGTSGGAYNEQFF. The CDR3 coding sequence is TGCGCCAGCAGCCAATTTGTCTCCGGGACTAGCGGGGGGGCCTACAATGAGCAGTTCTTC. The chain has TRBV4-1 and TRBJ2-1; TRBD2 matches 16 bases. The CDR3 consists of 20 residues. Germline-derived CDR1 and CDR2 are MGHRA and YSYEKL. V dropped 2 bases and J dropped 2; count of bases not matched to a gene: 9.

V is TRBV7-3 and J is TRBJ2-1, with unresolved D. CDR1 is SGHTA, CDR2 FQGTGA, per germline. The CDR3 length is 12 residues. V dropped 1 base and J dropped 9 bases, with 7 bases sitting between them. The DNA for the CDR3 is TGTGCCAGCAGCTTAATGTCGGGTGAGCAGTTCTTC. Its protein product is CASSLMSGEQFF.

This clonotype appeared many times. V is TRBV5-1 and J is TRBJ2-3; 9 nucleotides align to TRBD1. V lost 4 bases and J lost 3; bases outside the gene matches: 3. From germline, CDR1 is SGHRS and CDR2 YFSETQ. This CDR3 region has 14 residues. CDR3 loop: CASSRQGETDTQYF. The DNA of the CDR3 is TGCGCCAGCAGCAGACAGGGGGAGACAGATACGCAGTATTTT.

J is TRBJ2-7 and V is TRBV20-1, with D hard to call. The CDR3 runs to 12 residues. The V and J ends lost 0 bases and 7 bases respectively, with 10 bases between them. Per germline, CDR1 DFQATT and CDR2 SNEGSKA (reference sequence). CDR3 loop: CSAREWVLEQYF. In DNA form, the CDR3 reads TGCAGTGCTAGAGAGTGGGTATTGGAGCAGTACTTC.

This clonotype showed up just once. Possible read error: a much larger clone is one base away. The chain couples TRBV28 to TRBJ2-1, with TRBD2 matching over 9 bases. V trimming: 5 bases; J trimming: 7 bases; junction bases outside the gene matches: 9. The CDR3 extends over 15 amino acids. Germline loops: CDR1 MDHEN, CDR2 SYDVKM. CDR3: CASSPAGGSSNEQFF. CDR3 nucleotide sequence: TGTGCCAGCAGTCCGGCGGGAGGGTCTTCGAATGAGCAGTTCTTC. The full variable domain, rest sourced from reference TRBV28 and TRBJ2-1, is DVKVTQSSRYLVKRTGEKVFLECVQDMDHENMFWYRQDPGLGLRLIYFSYDVKMKEKGDIPEGYSVSREKKERFSLILESASTNQTSMYLCASSPAGGSSNEQFFGPGTRLTVL.

The sample holds a few counts of this clonotype. V usage is TRBV20-1 and J usage is TRBJ2-1, with D possibly TRBD2 on 6 matching bases. The CDR3 runs 12 residues. The V and J ends lost 3 bases and 7 bases respectively, with 10 bases between them. Germline CDR1 reads DFQATT; CDR2 reads SNEGSKA (reference sequence). CDR3 in amino acids: CSASGRGNEQFF. CDR3 nucleotides: TGCAGTGCTAGCGGGAGAGGGAATGAGCAGTTCTTC.

V is TRBV6-2 or TRBV6-3 and J is TRBJ1-1; perhaps TRBD1 as D (6 bases). Trimming pared 5 bases from V and 0 bases from J, leaving 10 bases between. Per the germline V gene, CDR1 is MNHEY and CDR2 is SVGEGT. This CDR3 is built from 14 residues. The CDR3 sequence: CASSDGQLNTEAFF. CDR3 DNA sequence: TGTGCCAGCAGTGACGGACAGCTGAACACTGAAGCTTTCTTT.

This chain connects TRBV7-9 to TRBJ1-4; no clear D. Trimming removed 5 bases at V and 0 bases at J, with 10 bases between. CDR3 length: 15 residues. Germline CDR1 reads SEHNR; CDR2 reads FQNEAQ (reference sequence). CDR3 DNA: TGTGCCAGCAGCCCCCAGCGCGCAACTAATGAAAAACTGTTTTTT. Translation: CASSPQRATNEKLFF. The whole variable domain, filled in from reference TRBV7-9 and TRBJ1-4, reads DTGVSQNPRHKITKRGQNVTFRCDPISEHNRLYWYRQTLGQGPEFLTYFQNEAQLEKSRLLSDRFSAERPKGSFSTLEIQRTEQGDSAMYLCASSPQRATNEKLFFGSGTQLSVL.

This clonotype has at least ten counts. This chain links TRBV30 with TRBJ1-1; D unclear. This CDR3 contains 14 residues. Germline lookup yields CDR1 GTSNPN and CDR2 SVGIG (reference sequence). Trimming pared 2 bases from V and 4 bases from J, leaving 14 bases between. CDR3 sequence (DNA): TGTGCCTGGAGTAGAAGCCCCCCTTCCACTGAAGCTTTCTTT. This encodes CAWSRSPPSTEAFF.

This clonotype was counted many times. The chain uses TRBV3-1 and TRBJ2-5; D unclear. The CDR3 covers 13 residues. V dropped 2 bases and J dropped 4 bases, with 8 bases sitting between them. Germline CDR1 and CDR2: LGHDT and YNNKEL (reference sequence). CDR3 DNA sequence: TGTGCCAGCAGCCAATGGGAAGGAGAGACCCAGTACTTC. Amino acids: CASSQWEGETQYF.

The J gene is TRBJ2-3, the V gene TRBV7-2; 13 nucleotides agree with TRBD2. Germline V gives CDR1 SGHTA, CDR2 FQGNSA. With V trimmed by 1 base and J by 0 bases, 7 bases remained unmatched. This CDR3 spans 19 amino acids. The CDR3, as DNA: TGTGCCAGCAGCTTAGGCGGACTAGCGGGGGCCAGTAGCACAGATACGCAGTATTTT. It specifies CASSLGGLAGASSTDTQYF.

This clonotype appeared many times. The gene calls are TRBV20-1 and TRBJ2-7; 12 bases agree with TRBD2. V lost 3 bases to trimming and J lost 5 bases; unmatched junction nucleotides: 14. The germline V gene has CDR1 DFQATT and CDR2 SNEGSKA (reference sequence). The CDR3 consists of 17 residues. The CDR3 loop is CSASGSSGGASYHEQYF. CDR3 nucleotide sequence: TGCAGTGCTAGTGGGTCTAGCGGGGGGGCCTCGTACCACGAGCAGTACTTC.

This clonotype was found many times. The chain recombines TRBV6-1 with TRBJ2-7; TRBD2 aligns across 7 bases. The CDR3 covers 16 residues. The junction had 10 bases not matched to a gene; V was cut back by 5 bases and J by 0 bases. Germline lookup yields CDR1 MNHNS and CDR2 SASEGT. The CDR3 DNA is TGTGCCAGCAGTCGGTCGGTAAGCGGGACCTCCTACGAGCAGTACTTC. Translating it yields CASSRSVSGTSYEQYF.

The V gene is TRBV14, the J gene TRBJ2-5; 10 nucleotides line up with TRBD1. CDR3 length: 16 amino acids. Trimming at V came to 4 bases and at J to 1 base, leaving 6 bases not matched to a gene. From germline, CDR1 is SGHDN and CDR2 FVKESK. CDR3 DNA: TGTGCCAGCAGCCTGGGGGGACAGGGGTTCCAAGAGACCCAGTACTTC. Amino acids: CASSLGGQGFQETQYF.

This clonotype was seen more than once but under ten times. In DNA form, the CDR3 reads TGCAGTGCTCACGGACAGGGGGCCCGAAATGAGCAGTTCTTC. Translating gives CSAHGQGARNEQFF. The gene calls are TRBV20-1 and TRBJ2-1, with TRBD1 matching over 11 bases. Germline V gene sequence: CDR1 DFQATT, CDR2 SNEGSKA (reference sequence). Trimming at V came to 5 bases and at J to 7 bases, leaving 7 bases not matched to a gene. This CDR3 has 14 amino acids.

Comment on this clonotype: Given a much more abundant clone one base away, this may be a read error. This chain links TRBV28 with TRBJ2-7; the match to TRBD2 covers 8 bases. Germline V gene data show CDR1 as MDHEN and CDR2 as SYDVKM. J lost 2 bases, V lost 2 bases, and 8 bases had no gene match. The CDR3 consists of 16 residues. CDR3 sequence (DNA): TGTGCCAGCAGTTTAACGGCTAGCGGGCCTACCTACGAGCAGTACTTC. As protein: CASSLTASGPTYEQYF. The full variable domain, its missing parts supplied by reference TRBV28 and TRBJ2-7, is DVKVTQSSRYLVKRTGEKVFLECVQDMDHENMFWYRQDPGLGLRLIYFSYDVKMKEKGDIPEGYSVSREKKERFSLILESASTNQTSMYLCASSLTASGPTYEQYFGPGTRLTVT.

The chain links TRBV20-1 to TRBJ1-2; 11 bases map to TRBD1. CDR1 is DFQATT, CDR2 SNEGSKA, per germline (reference sequence). V lost 5 bases and J lost 4; bases outside the gene matches: 3. This CDR3 spans 13 amino acids. CDR3 residues: CSAAGTGGYGYTF. The CDR3 DNA reads TGCAGTGCTGCCGGGACAGGGGGCTATGGCTACACCTTC.

V and J are TRBV15 and TRBJ2-1; 10 bases align to TRBD2. The J segment lost 7 bases and the V segment lost 5 bases, leaving 14 bases of the junction unmatched. CDR1 is LNHNV and CDR2 is YYDKDF in the germline V gene (reference sequence). The CDR3 has 17 amino acids. CDR3 region: CATSPRGASGGANEQFF. The CDR3 DNA reads as TGTGCCACCAGCCCACGGGGCGCCAGCGGGGGGGCTAATGAGCAGTTCTTC. Supplemented by reference TRBV15 and TRBJ2-1, the full variable domain reads DAMVIQNPRYQVTQFGKPVTLSCSQTLNHNVMYWYQQKSSQAPKLLFHYYDKDFNNEADTPDNFQSRRPNTSFCFLDIRSPGLGDTAMYLCATSPRGASGGANEQFFGPGTRLTVL.

V is TRBV7-9 and J is TRBJ2-7, with 9 bases that match TRBD2. Germline loops: CDR1 SEHNR, CDR2 FQNEAQ (reference sequence). After removal of 3 bases from V and 6 bases from J, the junction contained 9 bases not matched to a gene. The CDR3 totals 15 residues. This chain's CDR3 is CASSFSSGRMTEQYF. The CDR3 DNA reads TGTGCCAGCAGCTTCAGTAGCGGGAGAATGACCGAGCAGTACTTC.

Turning to this clonotype: A much larger clonotype is one base distant, so this may be a read error. This chain links TRBV3-1 with TRBJ1-4; no clear D. From germline, CDR1 is LGHDT and CDR2 YNNKEL (reference sequence). The CDR3 has 14 residues. CDR3 nucleotides: TGTGCCAGCAGCCTCAAAGTAAGCGGTGAAAAACTGGTTTTT. Translating gives CASSLKVSGEKLVF.

This clonotype was detected a few times. This rearrangement joins TRBV20-1 to TRBJ2-5, with 8 bases fitting TRBD2. V shed 2 bases, J shed 1 base, and the junction held 6 bases outside the gene matches. CDR1 is DFQATT and CDR2 is SNEGSKA in the germline V gene (reference sequence). The CDR3 is 15 amino acids. The CDR3 loop is CSARPPLAVQETQYF. Here the CDR3 DNA reads TGCAGTGCTAGACCCCCACTAGCGGTCCAAGAGACCCAGTACTTC.

The V call is TRBV29-1, the J call TRBJ2-1; TRBD1 might be the D (6 bases). Germline V gene lookup returns CDR1 SQVTM and CDR2 ANQGSEA. This CDR3 is built from 13 residues. The V and J ends lost 5 bases and 0 bases respectively, with 8 bases between them. The CDR3 bases are TGCAGCGTTAGGGGGAGCTCCTACAATGAGCAGTTCTTC. It translates to CSVRGSSYNEQFF.

This clonotype was counted ten times or more. This chain joins TRBV28 and TRBJ2-7; 10 bases are shared with TRBD2. The CDR3 has 15 residues. Germline V gene sequence: CDR1 MDHEN, CDR2 SYDVKM. V shed 3 bases and J 7 bases; nucleotides not matched to a gene: 9. The CDR3 nucleotides are TGTGCCAGCAGTTTGGAGGCTAGCGGGAGTGATGAGCAGTACTTC. Protein sequence: CASSLEASGSDEQYF.

This clonotype was counted a few times. The germline gene is not matched at one end of the junction; a read error may be the cause. V gene TRBV2 combines with J gene TRBJ1-1; D unclear. Germline V CDR1 and CDR2: SNHLY, FYNNEI. The length of the CDR3 is 13 residues. In DNA, the CDR3 is TGTGCCGGGCGTGGGAGGGATGGAACTGAAGCTTCCTTT. Protein sequence: CAGRGRDGTEASF.

The CDR3 DNA follows: TGCGCCAGCAGGACCGGGACAGGCGTCTCCTACGAGCAGTACTTC. Amino acid sequence: CASRTGTGVSYEQYF. The chain is built from TRBV10-1 and TRBJ2-7, with TRBD1 matching over 8 bases. V shed 6 bases and J 0 bases; nucleotides not matched to a gene: 7. Germline V gene lookup returns CDR1 WNHNN and CDR2 SYGVQD (reference sequence). This CDR3 spans 15 amino acids.